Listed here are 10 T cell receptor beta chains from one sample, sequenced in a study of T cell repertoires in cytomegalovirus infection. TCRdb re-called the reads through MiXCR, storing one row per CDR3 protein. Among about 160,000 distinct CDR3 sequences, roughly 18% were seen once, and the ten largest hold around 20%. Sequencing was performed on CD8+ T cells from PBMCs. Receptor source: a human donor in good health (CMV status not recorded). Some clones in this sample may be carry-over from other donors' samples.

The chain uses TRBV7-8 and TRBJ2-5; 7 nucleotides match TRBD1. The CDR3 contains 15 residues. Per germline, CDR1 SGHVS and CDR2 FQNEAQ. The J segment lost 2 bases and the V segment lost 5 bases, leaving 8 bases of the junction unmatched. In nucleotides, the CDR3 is TGTGCCAGCAGCGCCGGACAGGTTTATCAAGAGACCCAGTACTTC. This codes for CASSAGQVYQETQYF.

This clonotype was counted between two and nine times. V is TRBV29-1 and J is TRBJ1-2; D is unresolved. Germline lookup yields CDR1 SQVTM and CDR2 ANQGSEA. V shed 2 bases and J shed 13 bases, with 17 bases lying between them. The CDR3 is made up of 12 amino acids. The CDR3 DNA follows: TGCAGCGTTGAAATCGAACGGCCGTGGTGCACCTTC. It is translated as CSVEIERPWCTF. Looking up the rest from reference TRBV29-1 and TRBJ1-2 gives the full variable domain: SAVISQKPSRDICQRGTSLTIQCQVDSQVTMMFWYRQQPGQSLTLIATANQGSEATYESGFVIDKFPISRPNLTFSTLTVSNMSPEDSSIYLCSVEIERPWCTFGSGTRLTVV.

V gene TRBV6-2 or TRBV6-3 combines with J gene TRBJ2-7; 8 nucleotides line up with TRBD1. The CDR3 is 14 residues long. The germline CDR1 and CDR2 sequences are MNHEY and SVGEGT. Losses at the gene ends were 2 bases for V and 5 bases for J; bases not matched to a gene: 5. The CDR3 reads CASSYVQGAHEQYF. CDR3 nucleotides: TGTGCCAGCAGTTACGTCCAGGGGGCCCACGAGCAGTACTTC.

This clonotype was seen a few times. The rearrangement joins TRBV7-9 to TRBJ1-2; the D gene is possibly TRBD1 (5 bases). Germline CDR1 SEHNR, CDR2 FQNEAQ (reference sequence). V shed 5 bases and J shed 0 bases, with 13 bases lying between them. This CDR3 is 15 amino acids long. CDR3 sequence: CASSLQQVPNYGYTF. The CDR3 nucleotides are TGTGCCAGCAGCCTCCAACAGGTTCCTAACTATGGCTACACCTTC.

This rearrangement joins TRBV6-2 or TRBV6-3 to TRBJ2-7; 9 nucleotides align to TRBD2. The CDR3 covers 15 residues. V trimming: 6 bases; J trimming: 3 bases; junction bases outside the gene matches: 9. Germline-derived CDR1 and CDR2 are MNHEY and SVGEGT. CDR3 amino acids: CASRNVAGAFYEQYF. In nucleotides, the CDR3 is TGTGCCAGCAGGAATGTAGCGGGAGCTTTCTACGAGCAGTACTTC.

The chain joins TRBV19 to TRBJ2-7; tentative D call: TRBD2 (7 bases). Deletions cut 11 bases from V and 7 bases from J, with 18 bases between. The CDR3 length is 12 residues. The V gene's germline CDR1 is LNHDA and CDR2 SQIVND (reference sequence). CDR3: CAAGASYMEQYF. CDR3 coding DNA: TGTGCCGCGGGGGCGAGCTATATGGAGCAGTACTTC.

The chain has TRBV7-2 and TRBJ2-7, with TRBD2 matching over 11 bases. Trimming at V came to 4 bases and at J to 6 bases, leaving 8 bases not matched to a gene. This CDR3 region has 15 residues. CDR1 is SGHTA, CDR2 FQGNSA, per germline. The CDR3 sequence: CASSSGTSGRGEQYF. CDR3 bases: TGTGCCAGCAGCTCCGGGACTAGCGGAAGAGGCGAGCAGTACTTC.

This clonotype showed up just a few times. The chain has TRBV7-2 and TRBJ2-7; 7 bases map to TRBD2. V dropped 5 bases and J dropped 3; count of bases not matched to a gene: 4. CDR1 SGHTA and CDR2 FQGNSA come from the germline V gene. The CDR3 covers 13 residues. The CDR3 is CASSPREVYEQYF. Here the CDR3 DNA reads TGTGCCAGCAGCCCCCGGGAGGTCTACGAGCAGTACTTC. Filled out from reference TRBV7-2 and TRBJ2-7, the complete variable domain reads GAGVSQSPSNKVTEKGKDVELRCDPISGHTALYWYRQSLGQGLEFLIYFQGNSAPDKSGLPSDRFSAERTGGSVSTLTIQRTQQEDSAVYLCASSPREVYEQYFGPGTRLTVT.

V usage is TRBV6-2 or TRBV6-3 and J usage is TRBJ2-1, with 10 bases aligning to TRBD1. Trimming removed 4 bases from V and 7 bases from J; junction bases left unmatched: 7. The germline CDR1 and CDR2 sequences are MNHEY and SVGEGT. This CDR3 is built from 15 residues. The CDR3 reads CASSFTGQGWNEQFF. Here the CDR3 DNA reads TGTGCCAGCAGTTTCACGGGACAGGGGTGGAATGAGCAGTTCTTC.

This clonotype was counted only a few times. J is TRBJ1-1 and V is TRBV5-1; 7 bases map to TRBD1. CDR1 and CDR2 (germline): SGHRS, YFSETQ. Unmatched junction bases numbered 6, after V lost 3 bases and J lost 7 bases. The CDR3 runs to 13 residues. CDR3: CASSWDSDGEAFF. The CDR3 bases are TGCGCCAGCAGCTGGGACAGTGACGGTGAAGCTTTCTTT.